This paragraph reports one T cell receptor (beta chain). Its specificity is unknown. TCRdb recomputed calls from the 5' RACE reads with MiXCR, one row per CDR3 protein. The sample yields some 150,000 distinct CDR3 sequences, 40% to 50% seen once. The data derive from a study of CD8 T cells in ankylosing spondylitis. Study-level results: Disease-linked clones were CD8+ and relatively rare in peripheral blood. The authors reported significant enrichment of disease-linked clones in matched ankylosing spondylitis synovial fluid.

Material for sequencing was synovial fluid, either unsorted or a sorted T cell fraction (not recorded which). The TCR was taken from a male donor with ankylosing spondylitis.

CDR3 in amino acids: CASSPRSLAYEQYF. The CDR3 coding sequence is TGTGCCAGCAGCCCCCGGAGTCTAGCCTACGAGCAGTACTTC. The chain employs TRBV9 and TRBJ2-7, with D unresolved. This CDR3 spans 14 amino acids. V was clipped by 4 bases and J by 2 bases, with 13 bases between them. The V gene's germline CDR1 is SGDLS and CDR2 YYNGEE.